This T cell receptor beta chain was recorded in a study of blood T cell repertoires in COVID-19. On the study more broadly: Samples of COVID-19 (acute and convalescent) were obtained from the United States, Italy and Spain. PBMCs, B-cell-depleted T cells, or T cells provided the cDNA or gDNA that made up the material.

V shed 3 bases and J 3 bases; nucleotides not matched to a gene: 6. The germline CDR1 and CDR2 sequences are LGHNA and YSLEER. This CDR3 spans 15 amino acids. Original processing notes: The authors estimated nucleated cell counts from reference gene primer amplification. The data were produced by immunoSEQ multiplex PCR, yet TCRdb's version contains in-frame clones alone and is incomplete. V, J and clone size are those of that table, while D and trimming were read from the DNA. In the table there are some 150,000 clones, 80% of which are singletons. Sequenced sample: peripheral blood. The rearrangement joins TRBV4-3 to TRBJ2-7; 9 bases map to TRBD1. The receptor was derived from a woman aged 45-60 years with acute or convalescent COVID-19. The CDR3 is CASSQEDRGGYEQYF. The CDR3 DNA reads as TGCGCCAGCAGCCAGGAAGACAGGGGGGGCTACGAGCAGTACTTC.